The rows below give T cell receptor beta chains drawn from one sample of a study of cytotoxic CD8 clonotypes in ibrutinib-treated CLL. The table came from immunoSEQ multiplex PCR; TCRdb's copy has only in-frame clones and leaves some out. The table has about 30,000 clones, around 52% seen once. The sample consisted of PBMCs, taken before ibrutinib treatment. The receptors shown here come from a human donor with chronic lymphocytic leukemia. Each CDR3 is given with its conserved first and last residue. The D gene is left open where the match is weak.

D	V	J	CDR3
.	TRBV4-1	TRBJ2-5	CASSQEGGEETQYF
.	TRBV5-1	TRBJ1-1	CASSAGTMNTEAFF
TRBD1	TRBV7-8	TRBJ2-5	CASRRQGLGETQYF
TRBD2	TRBV2	TRBJ2-7	CASSLLSGGPGEQYF
TRBD1	TRBV29-1	TRBJ1-2	CSVRQGKAGYTF
TRBD2	TRBV7-3	TRBJ2-3	CASSPNPSGTTDTQYF
TRBD1	TRBV27	TRBJ1-2	CASSMTGVGYTF
TRBD2	TRBV5-6	TRBJ2-7	CASSRLLGGGPYEQYF
.	TRBV15	TRBJ1-4	CATSPGKANEKLFF
.	TRBV6-5	TRBJ2-7	CASSYLGDSYEQYF
TRBD2	TRBV7-9	TRBJ2-3	CATRLAGRVDTQYF
TRBD1	TRBV11-3	TRBJ1-1	CASSRQGNTEAFF
TRBD2	TRBV7-9	TRBJ2-1	CASWGTSGRVIYNEQFF
TRBD2	TRBV11-3	TRBJ2-1	CASSLVSGGPHYEQFF
.	TRBV5-1	TRBJ1-5	CASSPDRGANQPQHF
.	TRBV5-6	TRBJ2-7	CASSTPGIYEQYF
TRBD2	TRBV7-6	TRBJ2-7	CASSLVPGAGTYEQYF
.	TRBV7-9	TRBJ2-1	CASSLAVGVSYNEQFF
.	TRBV7-2	TRBJ1-5	CASSFGLYSNQPQHF
.	TRBV18	TRBJ2-2	CASSPFENTGELFF
.	TRBV9	TRBJ1-1	CASSVNLGTEAFF
TRBD1	TRBV4-1	TRBJ2-7	CASSSTGGGSYEQYF
.	TRBV4-1	TRBJ2-7	CASRLEIGGSYEQYF
.	TRBV10-2	TRBJ2-3	CASSGLWTSRTDTQYF
TRBD1	TRBV6-6	TRBJ1-6	CASKRGPSSYNSPLHF
.	TRBV6-1	TRBJ2-7	CASSGQVNEQYF
.	TRBV11-3	TRBJ2-2	CASSSGTTNTGELFF
.	TRBV7-6	TRBJ2-7	CASSLAWGEGYEQYF
.	TRBV10-3	TRBJ2-1	CAISEFSGMHNEQFF
TRBD2	TRBV9	TRBJ2-1	CASSVYLGAGGPNEQFF
.	TRBV5-1	TRBJ1-2	CASSSPTDRIDGYTF
TRBD1	TRBV5-1	TRBJ2-7	CASSFLPGQASNEQYF
.	TRBV19	TRBJ1-5	CASSMLRAASNQPQHF
.	TRBV18	TRBJ2-1	CASSQDRAGSYEQFF
TRBD1	TRBV19	TRBJ2-2	CASSIRTGGGTGELFF
.	TRBV6-5	TRBJ2-3	CASSYSDDPDTQYF
.	TRBV12-5	TRBJ2-1	CASGLGTWYDEQFF
TRBD1	TRBV7-2	TRBJ2-7	CASRKGQAYEQYF
TRBD1	TRBV5-1	TRBJ2-7	CASQAGTGATYEQYF
TRBD1	TRBV19	TRBJ2-7	CASSIGTGMYEQYF
TRBD2	TRBV7-2	TRBJ2-3	CASSYTSGGITDTQYF
.	TRBV7-9	TRBJ2-1	CASSLEGEQFF
.	TRBV19	TRBJ2-3	CASSTGRRHGTDTQYF
.	TRBV7-2	TRBJ2-5	CASSLARQETQYF
.	TRBV10-1	TRBJ2-5	CASSARRVAETQYF
.	TRBV2	TRBJ1-5	CASSVGQPQHF
.	TRBV18	TRBJ2-7	CASSPGVSVVYEQYF
.	TRBV4-2	TRBJ2-1	CASSQDHASVSAQQFF
TRBD1	TRBV27	TRBJ2-7	CASSRDRGIYEQYF
TRBD2	TRBV27	TRBJ2-5	CASSPTRLAGAETQYF
.	TRBV2	TRBJ2-7	CASSVARVGGLKQYF
TRBD1	TRBV5-1	TRBJ1-2	CASSLDGQGEVNYGYTF
.	TRBV19	TRBJ1-4	CASSEQGSNEKLFF
.	TRBV28	TRBJ2-5	CASSLELGAGETQYF
TRBD2	TRBV30	TRBJ2-7	CAWISRTASGRFPSYEQYF
TRBD1	TRBV4-1	TRBJ1-2	CASSTGQGAYTF
.	TRBV18	TRBJ2-4	CASSGGLAKNIQYF
.	TRBV29-1	TRBJ1-1	CSVAGGLITNTEAFF
.	TRBV10-3	TRBJ2-7	CAISGSGNYEQYF
.	TRBV6-5	TRBJ1-1	CASSRDMNTEAFF